These 2 T cell receptor beta chains were sequenced from one sample in a study of T cell responses to AZD1222 COVID-19 vaccine. The repertoire was sequenced with immunoSEQ multiplex PCR; TCRdb's copy has only in-frame clones and lacks some. The sample contains some 130,000 clones, approximately 85% of which appear only once. Sample: peripheral blood, taken 28 days after the second dose of the MenACWY control vaccine. Source of these receptors: an adult who received the MenACWY meningococcal vaccine as a control.

The chain combines TRBV21-1 with TRBJ2-3; the D segment call TRBD1 is taken from the table without a DNA check. TRBV21-1 counts as a pseudogene. There are 13 residues in the CDR3. The CDR3 protein is CARQGAFVVTQYF. CDR3 DNA sequence: TGTGCCAGACAGGGCGCTTTTGTAGTTACGCAGTATTTT.

The rearrangement links TRBV29-1 to TRBJ2-2, with TRBD1 matching over 9 bases. The length of the CDR3 is 13 residues. The germline gives CDR1 SQVTM, CDR2 ANQGSEA. The CDR3 DNA is TGCAGTGCTGACAGGGGGAATACCGGGGAGCTGTTTTTT. Protein sequence: CSADRGNTGELFF.